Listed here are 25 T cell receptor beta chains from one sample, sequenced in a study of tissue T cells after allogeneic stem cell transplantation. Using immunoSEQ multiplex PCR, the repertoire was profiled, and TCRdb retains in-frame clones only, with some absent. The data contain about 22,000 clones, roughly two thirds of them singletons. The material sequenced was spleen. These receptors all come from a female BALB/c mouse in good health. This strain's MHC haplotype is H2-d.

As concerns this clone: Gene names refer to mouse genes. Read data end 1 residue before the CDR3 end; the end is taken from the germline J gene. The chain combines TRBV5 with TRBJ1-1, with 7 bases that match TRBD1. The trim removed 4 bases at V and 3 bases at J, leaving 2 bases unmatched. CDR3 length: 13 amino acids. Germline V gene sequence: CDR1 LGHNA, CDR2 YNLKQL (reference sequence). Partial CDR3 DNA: TGTGCCAGCAGCCGGGACAGATACACAGAAGTCTTC. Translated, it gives CASSRDRYTEVF. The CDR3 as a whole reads CASSRDRYTEVFF.

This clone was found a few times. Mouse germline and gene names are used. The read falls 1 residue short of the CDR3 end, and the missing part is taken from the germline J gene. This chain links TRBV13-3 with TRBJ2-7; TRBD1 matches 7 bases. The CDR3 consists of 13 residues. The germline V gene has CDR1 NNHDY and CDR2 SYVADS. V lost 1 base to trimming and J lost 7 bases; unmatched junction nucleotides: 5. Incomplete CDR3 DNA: TGTGCCAGCAGTGATACAGGGGTGAGGGAACAGTAC. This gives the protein CASSDTGVREQY. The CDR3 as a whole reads CASSDTGVREQYF.

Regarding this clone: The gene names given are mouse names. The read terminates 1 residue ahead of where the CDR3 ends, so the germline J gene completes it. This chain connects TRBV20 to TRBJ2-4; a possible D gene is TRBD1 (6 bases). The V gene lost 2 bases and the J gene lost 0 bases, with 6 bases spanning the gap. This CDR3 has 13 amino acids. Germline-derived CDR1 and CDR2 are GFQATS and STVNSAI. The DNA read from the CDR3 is TGTGGTGCTAGGACAGGGAGTCAAAACACCTTGTAC. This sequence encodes CGARTGSQNTLY. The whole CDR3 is CGARTGSQNTLYF.

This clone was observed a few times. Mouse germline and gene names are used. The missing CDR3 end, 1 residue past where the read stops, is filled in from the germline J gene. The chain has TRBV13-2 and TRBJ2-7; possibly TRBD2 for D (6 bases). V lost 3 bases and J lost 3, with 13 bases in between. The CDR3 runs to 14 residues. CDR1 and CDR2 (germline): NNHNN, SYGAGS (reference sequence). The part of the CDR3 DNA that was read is TGTGCCAGCGGTGTCGACCGGGGGGTCTATGAACAGTAC. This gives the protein CASGVDRGVYEQY. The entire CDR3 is CASGVDRGVYEQYF.

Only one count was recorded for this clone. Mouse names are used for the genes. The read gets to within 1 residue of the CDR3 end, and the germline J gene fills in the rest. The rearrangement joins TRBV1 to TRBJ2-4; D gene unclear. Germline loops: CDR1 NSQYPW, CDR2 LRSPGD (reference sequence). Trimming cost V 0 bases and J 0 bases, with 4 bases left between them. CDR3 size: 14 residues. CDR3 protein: CTCSAEASQNTLYF. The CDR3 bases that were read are TGCACCTGCAGTGCAGAAGCTAGTCAAAACACCTTGTAC.

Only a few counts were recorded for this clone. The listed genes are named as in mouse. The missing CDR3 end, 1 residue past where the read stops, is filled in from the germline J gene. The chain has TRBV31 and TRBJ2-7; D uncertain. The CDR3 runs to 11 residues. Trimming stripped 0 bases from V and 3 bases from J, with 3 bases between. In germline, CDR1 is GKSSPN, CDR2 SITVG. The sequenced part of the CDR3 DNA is TGTGCCTGGAGTCTCAACTATGAACAGTAC. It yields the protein CAWSLNYEQY. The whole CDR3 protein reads CAWSLNYEQYF.

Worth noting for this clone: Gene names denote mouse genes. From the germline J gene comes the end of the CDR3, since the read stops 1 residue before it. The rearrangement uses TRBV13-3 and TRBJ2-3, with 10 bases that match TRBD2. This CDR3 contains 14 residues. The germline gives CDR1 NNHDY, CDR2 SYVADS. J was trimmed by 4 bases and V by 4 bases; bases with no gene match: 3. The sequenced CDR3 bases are TGTGCCAGCAGTCCGACTGGGGGGTCAGAAACGCTGTAT. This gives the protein CASSPTGGSETLY. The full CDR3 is CASSPTGGSETLYF.

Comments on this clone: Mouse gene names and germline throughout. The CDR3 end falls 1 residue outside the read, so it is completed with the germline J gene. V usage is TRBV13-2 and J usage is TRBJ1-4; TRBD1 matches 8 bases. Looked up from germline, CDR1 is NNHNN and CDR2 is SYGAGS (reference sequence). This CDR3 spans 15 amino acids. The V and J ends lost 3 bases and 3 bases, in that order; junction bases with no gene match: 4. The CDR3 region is CASGVRQGTNERLFF. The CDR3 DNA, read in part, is TGTGCCAGCGGTGTCCGACAGGGGACCAACGAAAGATTATTT.

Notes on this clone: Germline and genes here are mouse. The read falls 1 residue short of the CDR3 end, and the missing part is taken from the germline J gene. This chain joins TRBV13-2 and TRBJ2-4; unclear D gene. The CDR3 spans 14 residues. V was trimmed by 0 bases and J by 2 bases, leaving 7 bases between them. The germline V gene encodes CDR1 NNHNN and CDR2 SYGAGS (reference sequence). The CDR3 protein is CASGDVGYQNTLYF. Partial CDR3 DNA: TGTGCCAGCGGTGATGTGGGTTATCAAAACACCTTGTAC.

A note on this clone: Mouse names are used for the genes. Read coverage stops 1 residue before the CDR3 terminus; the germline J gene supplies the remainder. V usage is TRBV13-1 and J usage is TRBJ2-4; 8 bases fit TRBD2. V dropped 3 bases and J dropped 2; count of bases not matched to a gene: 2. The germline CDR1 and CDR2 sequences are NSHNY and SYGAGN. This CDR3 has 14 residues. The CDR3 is CASSATGVQNTLYF. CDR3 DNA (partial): TGTGCCAGCAGTGCGACTGGGGTTCAAAACACCTTGTAC.

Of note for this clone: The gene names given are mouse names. Incomplete CDR3 DNA: TGTGCCAGCGGTGAACCGGGGGGAAACACCTTGTAC. As protein: CASGEPGGNTLY. The full CDR3 is CASGEPGGNTLYF. The chain employs TRBV13-2 and TRBJ2-4; D might be TRBD2 (6 bases). The read falls 1 residue short of the CDR3 end, and the missing part is taken from the germline J gene. Between the trimmed V and J ends, which lost 2 bases and 5 bases, there was a span of 9 bases. The CDR3 contains 13 residues. CDR1 is NNHNN, CDR2 SYGAGS, per germline (reference sequence).

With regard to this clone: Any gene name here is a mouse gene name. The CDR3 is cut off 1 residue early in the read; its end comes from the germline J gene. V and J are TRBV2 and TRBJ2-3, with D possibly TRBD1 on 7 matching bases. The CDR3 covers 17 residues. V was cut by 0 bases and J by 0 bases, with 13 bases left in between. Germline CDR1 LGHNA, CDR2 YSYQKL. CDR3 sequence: CASSQDKGAQSAETLYF. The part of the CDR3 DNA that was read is TGTGCCAGCAGCCAAGATAAGGGGGCGCAAAGTGCAGAAACGCTGTAT.

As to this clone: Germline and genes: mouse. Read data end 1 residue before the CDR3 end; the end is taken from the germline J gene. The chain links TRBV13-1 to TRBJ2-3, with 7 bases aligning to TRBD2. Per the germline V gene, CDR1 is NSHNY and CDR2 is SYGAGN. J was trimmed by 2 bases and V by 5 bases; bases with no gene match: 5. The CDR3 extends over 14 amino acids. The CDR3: CASSPGTAAETLYF. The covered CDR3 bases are TGTGCCAGCAGCCCAGGGACTGCTGCAGAAACGCTGTAT.

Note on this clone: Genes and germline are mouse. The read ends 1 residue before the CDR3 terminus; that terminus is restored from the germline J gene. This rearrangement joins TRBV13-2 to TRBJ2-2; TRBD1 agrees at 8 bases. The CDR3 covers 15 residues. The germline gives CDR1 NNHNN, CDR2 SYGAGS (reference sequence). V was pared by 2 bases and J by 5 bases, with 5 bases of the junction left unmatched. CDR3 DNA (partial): TGTGCCAGCGGTGACCCGGGACAGGATACCGGGCAGCTCTAC. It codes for CASGDPGQDTGQLY. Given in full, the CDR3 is CASGDPGQDTGQLYF.

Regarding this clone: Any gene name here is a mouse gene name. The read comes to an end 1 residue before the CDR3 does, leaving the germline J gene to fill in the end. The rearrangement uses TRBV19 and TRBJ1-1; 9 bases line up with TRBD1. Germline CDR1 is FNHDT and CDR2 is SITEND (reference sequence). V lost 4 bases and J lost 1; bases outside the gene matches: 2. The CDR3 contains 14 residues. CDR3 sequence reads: CASSWDRVNTEVFF. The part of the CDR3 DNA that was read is TGTGCCAGCAGTTGGGACAGGGTAAACACAGAAGTCTTC.

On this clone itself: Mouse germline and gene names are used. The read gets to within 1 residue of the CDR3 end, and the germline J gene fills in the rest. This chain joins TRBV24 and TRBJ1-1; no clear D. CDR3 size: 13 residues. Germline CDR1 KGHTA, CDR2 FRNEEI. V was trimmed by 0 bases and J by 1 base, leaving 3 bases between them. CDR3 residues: CASSLYRNTEVFF. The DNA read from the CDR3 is TGTGCCAGCAGTCTGTATAGAAACACAGAAGTCTTC.

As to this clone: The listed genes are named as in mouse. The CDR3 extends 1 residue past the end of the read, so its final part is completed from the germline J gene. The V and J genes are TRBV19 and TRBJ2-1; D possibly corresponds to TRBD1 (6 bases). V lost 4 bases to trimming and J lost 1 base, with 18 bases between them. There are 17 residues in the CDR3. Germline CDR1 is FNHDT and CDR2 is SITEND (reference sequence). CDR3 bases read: TGTGCCAGCAGTCGTCCCGGGACAAAAATAAACTATGCTGAGCAGTTC. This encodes CASSRPGTKINYAEQF. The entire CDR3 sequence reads CASSRPGTKINYAEQFF. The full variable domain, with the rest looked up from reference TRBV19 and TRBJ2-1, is GGIITQTPKFLIGQEGQKLTLKCQQNFNHDTMYWYRQDSGKGLRLIYYSITENDLQKGDLSEGYDASREKKSSFSLTVTSAQKNEMAVFLCASSRPGTKINYAEQFFGPGTRLTVL.

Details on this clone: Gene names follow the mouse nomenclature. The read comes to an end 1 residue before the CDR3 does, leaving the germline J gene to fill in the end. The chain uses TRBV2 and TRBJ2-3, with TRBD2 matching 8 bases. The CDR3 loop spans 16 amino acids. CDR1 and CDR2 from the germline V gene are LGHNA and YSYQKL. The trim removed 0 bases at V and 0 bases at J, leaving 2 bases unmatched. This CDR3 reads CASSQDWGVSAETLYF. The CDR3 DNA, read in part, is TGTGCCAGCAGCCAAGACTGGGGGGTTAGTGCAGAAACGCTGTAT.

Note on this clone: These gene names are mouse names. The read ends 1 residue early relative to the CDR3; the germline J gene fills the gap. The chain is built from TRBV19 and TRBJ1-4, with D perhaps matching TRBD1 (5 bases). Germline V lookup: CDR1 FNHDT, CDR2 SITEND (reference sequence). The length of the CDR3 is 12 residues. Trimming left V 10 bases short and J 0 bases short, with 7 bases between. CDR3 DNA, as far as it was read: TGTGCCTCGGGGGTTTCCAACGAAAGATTATTT. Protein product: CASGVSNERLF. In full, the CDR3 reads CASGVSNERLFF.

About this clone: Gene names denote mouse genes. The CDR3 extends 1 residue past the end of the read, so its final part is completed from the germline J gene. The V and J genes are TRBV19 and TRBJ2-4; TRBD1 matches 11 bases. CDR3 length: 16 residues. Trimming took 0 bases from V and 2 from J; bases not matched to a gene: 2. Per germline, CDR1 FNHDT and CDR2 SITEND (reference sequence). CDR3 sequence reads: CASSIGTGGNQNTLYF. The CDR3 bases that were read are TGTGCCAGCAGTATAGGGACAGGGGGCAATCAAAACACCTTGTAC.

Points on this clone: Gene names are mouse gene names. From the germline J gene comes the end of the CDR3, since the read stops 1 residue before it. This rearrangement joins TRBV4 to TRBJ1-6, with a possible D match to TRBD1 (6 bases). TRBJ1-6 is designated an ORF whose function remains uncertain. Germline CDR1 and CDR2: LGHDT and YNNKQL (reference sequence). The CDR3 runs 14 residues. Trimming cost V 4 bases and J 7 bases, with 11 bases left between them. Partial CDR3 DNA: TGTGCCAGCAGCTCACAGGGATGGAATTCGCCCCTCTAC. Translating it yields CASSSQGWNSPLY. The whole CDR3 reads CASSSQGWNSPLYF.

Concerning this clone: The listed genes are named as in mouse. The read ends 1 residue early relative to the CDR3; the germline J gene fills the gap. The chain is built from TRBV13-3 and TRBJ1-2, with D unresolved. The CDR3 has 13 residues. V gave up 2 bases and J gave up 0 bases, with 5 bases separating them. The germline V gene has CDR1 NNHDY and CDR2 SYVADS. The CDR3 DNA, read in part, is TGTGCCAGCAGTGAGACCGCAAACTCCGACTACACC. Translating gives CASSETANSDYT. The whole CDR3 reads CASSETANSDYTF.

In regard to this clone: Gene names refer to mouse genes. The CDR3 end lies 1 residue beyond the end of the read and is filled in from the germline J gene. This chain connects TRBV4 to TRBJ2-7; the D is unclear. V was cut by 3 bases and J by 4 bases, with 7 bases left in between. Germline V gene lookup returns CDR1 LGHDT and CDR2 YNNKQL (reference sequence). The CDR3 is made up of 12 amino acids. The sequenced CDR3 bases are TGTGCCAGCAGCTATAAAGGGTATGAACAGTAC. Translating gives CASSYKGYEQY. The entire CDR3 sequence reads CASSYKGYEQYF.

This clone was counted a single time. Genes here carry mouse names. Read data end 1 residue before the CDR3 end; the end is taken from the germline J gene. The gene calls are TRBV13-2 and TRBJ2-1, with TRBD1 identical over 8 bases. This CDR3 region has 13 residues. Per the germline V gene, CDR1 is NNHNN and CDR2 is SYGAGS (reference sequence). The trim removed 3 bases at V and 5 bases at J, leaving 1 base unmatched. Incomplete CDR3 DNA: TGTGCCAGCGGTGTGACAGGGGATGCTGAGCAGTTC. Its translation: CASGVTGDAEQF. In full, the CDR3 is CASGVTGDAEQFF.

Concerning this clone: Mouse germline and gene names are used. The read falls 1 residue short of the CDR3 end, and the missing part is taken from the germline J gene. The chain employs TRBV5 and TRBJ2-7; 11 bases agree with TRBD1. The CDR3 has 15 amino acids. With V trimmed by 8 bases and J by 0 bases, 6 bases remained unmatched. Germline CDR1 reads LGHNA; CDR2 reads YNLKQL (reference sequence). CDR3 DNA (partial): TGTGCCAGCGGTCCGGGACAGGGGGTCTCCTATGAACAGTAC. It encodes CASGPGQGVSYEQY. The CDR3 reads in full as CASGPGQGVSYEQYF.